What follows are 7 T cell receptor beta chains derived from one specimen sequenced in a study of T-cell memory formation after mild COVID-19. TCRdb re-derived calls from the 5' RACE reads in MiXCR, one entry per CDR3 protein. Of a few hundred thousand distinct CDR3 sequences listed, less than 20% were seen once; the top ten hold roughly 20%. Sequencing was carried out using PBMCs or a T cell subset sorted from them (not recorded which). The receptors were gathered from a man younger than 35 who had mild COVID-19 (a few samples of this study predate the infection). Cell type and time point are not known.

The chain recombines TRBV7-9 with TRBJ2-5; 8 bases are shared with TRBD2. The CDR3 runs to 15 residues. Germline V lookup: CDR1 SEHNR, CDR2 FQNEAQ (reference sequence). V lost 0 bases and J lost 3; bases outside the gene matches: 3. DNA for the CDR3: TGTGCCAGCAGCTTAGCAACCGGGGGGGAAGAGACCCAGTACTTC. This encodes CASSLATGGEETQYF.

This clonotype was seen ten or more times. CDR3 sequence reads: CSASRVAGGPNEQFF. CDR3 bases: TGCAGTGCTAGCCGGGTAGCGGGGGGGCCAAATGAGCAGTTCTTC. V is TRBV20-1 and J is TRBJ2-1, with 11 bases matching TRBD2. Germline CDR1 is DFQATT and CDR2 is SNEGSKA (reference sequence). The CDR3 runs to 15 residues. V trimming: 3 bases; J trimming: 7 bases; junction bases outside the gene matches: 8.

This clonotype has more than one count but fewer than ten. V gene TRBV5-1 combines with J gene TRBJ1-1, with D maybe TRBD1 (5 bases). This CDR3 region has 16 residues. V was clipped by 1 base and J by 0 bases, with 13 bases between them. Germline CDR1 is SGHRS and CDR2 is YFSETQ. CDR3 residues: CASSLLAGTVNTEAFF. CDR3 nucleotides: TGCGCCAGCAGCTTGTTGGCAGGGACCGTGAACACTGAAGCTTTCTTT.

Here the CDR3 DNA reads TGTGCCAGCAGTAGGGGGCTGGGGGAAAAACTGTTTTTT. Translating it yields CASSRGLGEKLFF. The chain employs TRBV6-4 and TRBJ1-4; 7 positions match TRBD1. The germline V gene has CDR1 MRHNA and CDR2 SNTAGT. The CDR3 loop spans 13 amino acids. The junction had 5 bases not matched to a gene; V was cut back by 5 bases and J by 8 bases.

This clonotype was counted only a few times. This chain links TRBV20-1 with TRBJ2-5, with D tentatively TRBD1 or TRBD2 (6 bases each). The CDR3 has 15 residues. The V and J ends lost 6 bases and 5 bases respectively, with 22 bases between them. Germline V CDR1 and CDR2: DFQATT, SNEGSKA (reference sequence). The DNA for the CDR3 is TGCAGTGCCGGGGGTAGGGAGCAGGGGTTGGAGACCCAGTACTTC. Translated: CSAGGREQGLETQYF.

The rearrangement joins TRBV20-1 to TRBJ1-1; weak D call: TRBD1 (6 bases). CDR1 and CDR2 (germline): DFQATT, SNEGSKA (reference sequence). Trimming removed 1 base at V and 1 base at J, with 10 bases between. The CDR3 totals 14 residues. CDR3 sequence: CSARGGGANTEAFF. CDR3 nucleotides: TGCAGTGCTAGAGGGGGGGGCGCGAACACTGAAGCTTTCTTT.

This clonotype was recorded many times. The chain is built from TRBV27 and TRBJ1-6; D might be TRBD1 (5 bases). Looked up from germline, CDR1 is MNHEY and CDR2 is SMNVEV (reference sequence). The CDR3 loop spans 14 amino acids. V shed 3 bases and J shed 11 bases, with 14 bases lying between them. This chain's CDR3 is CASSFTPPGTPLHF. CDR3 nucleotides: TGTGCCAGCAGTTTTACCCCCCCAGGGACACCCCTCCACTTT.